The 32 T cell receptor beta chains reported below all come from one sample, sequenced in a study of shared clonotypes between healthy human individuals. The assay was immunoSEQ multiplex PCR, and TCRdb's table has in-frame clones only and misses some. The data contain some 2,000,000 clones, about 94% of them seen just once; the ten biggest clones take up about 1.1%. CD45RO-negative CD8 cells positively selected for CCR7 made up the naive population, which excluded terminally differentiated effector memory CD45RA+ cells. Specimen: naive CD8+ T cells sorted from blood. These receptor sequences come from a man between 18 and 29 years old in good health.

V usage is TRBV5-1 and J usage is TRBJ1-6; TRBD1 might be the D (6 bases). CDR1 is SGHRS and CDR2 is YFSETQ in the germline V gene. V was trimmed by 0 bases and J by 6 bases, leaving 13 bases between them. This CDR3 is built from 16 residues. The CDR3 DNA is TGCGCCAGCAGCTTGGGATCGGACAGAATTAATTCACCCCTCCACTTT. It is translated as CASSLGSDRINSPLHF.

The V call is TRBV29-1, the J call TRBJ2-3; 13 bases align to TRBD2. Losses at the gene ends were 6 bases for V and 5 bases for J; bases not matched to a gene: 2. The CDR3 totals 13 residues. Per germline, CDR1 SQVTM and CDR2 ANQGSEA. The CDR3 here is CSVLAGGLDTQYF. The DNA for the CDR3 is TGCAGCGTACTAGCGGGGGGGCTAGATACGCAGTATTTT.

The chain links TRBV6-4 to TRBJ1-5, with 10 bases matching TRBD1. V was clipped by 0 bases and J by 1 base; unmatched bases: 9. The CDR3 spans 19 residues. Germline loops: CDR1 MRHNA, CDR2 SNTAGT. CDR3 sequence (DNA): TGTGCCAGCAGTGACTCTCGGACAGGGGGAAAAGGGAGCAATCAGCCCCAGCATTTT. Translated, it gives CASSDSRTGGKGSNQPQHF.

V is TRBV6-6 and J is TRBJ2-7; 8 bases line up with TRBD1. CDR1 is MNHNY, CDR2 SVGAGI, per germline (reference sequence). This CDR3 has 14 residues. J gave up 5 bases and V 5 bases, and 8 bases lay outside the gene matches. The CDR3, as DNA: TGTGCCAGCAGTCCGAAAGACAGGGGCGACGAGCAGTACTTC. This sequence encodes CASSPKDRGDEQYF.

The chain combines TRBV11-2 with TRBJ2-7; D perhaps matches TRBD2 (5 bases). V lost 4 bases and J lost 1, with 17 bases in between. This CDR3 region has 16 residues. CDR1 and CDR2 (germline): SGHAT, FQNNGV. The CDR3 loop is CASSSPVRTGSYEQYF. As DNA, the CDR3 is TGTGCCAGCAGCTCTCCCGTCCGAACGGGGTCCTACGAGCAGTACTTC. Full variable domain (outside the CDR3, taken from reference TRBV11-2 and TRBJ2-7): EAGVAQSPRYKIIEKRQSVAFWCNPISGHATLYWYQQILGQGPKLLIQFQNNGVVDDSQLPKDRFSAERLKGVDSTLKIQPAKLEDSAVYLCASSSPVRTGSYEQYFGPGTRLTVT.

Here the CDR3 reads CASSELASGFSYEQYF. DNA of the CDR3: TGTGCCAGCAGTGAATTGGCTAGCGGCTTCTCCTACGAGCAGTACTTC. This sequence joins TRBV2 and TRBJ2-7, with 7 bases lining up with TRBD2. Trimming cost V 2 bases and J 0 bases; bases outside gene matches: 7. Germline CDR1 SNHLY, CDR2 FYNNEI. This CDR3 is 16 amino acids long.

The V and J genes are TRBV5-1 and TRBJ2-7; 13 bases are a match to TRBD2. With 4 bases clipped from V and 2 bases from J, the junction kept 3 bases outside the gene matches. The CDR3 runs 15 residues. The germline V gene has CDR1 SGHRS and CDR2 YFSETQ. For the CDR3, the DNA is TGCGCCAGCAGCCCGGGACTAGCGGGGACCTACGAGCAGTACTTC. Encoded protein: CASSPGLAGTYEQYF. The full variable domain, rest sourced from reference TRBV5-1 and TRBJ2-7, is KAGVTQTPRYLIKTRGQQVTLSCSPISGHRSVSWYQQTPGQGLQFLFEYFSETQRNKGNFPGRFSGRQFSNSRSEMNVSTLELGDSALYLCASSPGLAGTYEQYFGPGTRLTVT.

The V gene is TRBV6-5, the J gene TRBJ2-7, with TRBD1 matching over 8 bases. The CDR3 runs 14 residues. The germline V gene encodes CDR1 MNHEY and CDR2 SVGAGI. Unmatched junction bases numbered 6, after V lost 4 bases and J lost 4 bases. The CDR3, as DNA: TGTGCCAGCAGTTCAGGACAGGGTGGATACGAGCAGTACTTC. Protein product: CASSSGQGGYEQYF.

The chain is built from TRBV9 and TRBJ2-7; D tentatively reads TRBD1 or TRBD2 (6 bases each). Germline V lookup: CDR1 SGDLS, CDR2 YYNGEE. V dropped 2 bases and J dropped 1 base, with 10 bases sitting between them. The CDR3 extends over 14 amino acids. The CDR3 coding sequence is TGTGCCAGCAGCGTCCTAGGGGGGTCCTACGAGCAGTACTTC. Translation gives CASSVLGGSYEQYF.

This chain links TRBV11-2 with TRBJ2-7; TRBD1 aligns across 10 bases. This CDR3 has 16 residues. The germline V gene encodes CDR1 SGHAT and CDR2 FQNNGV. Trimming at V came to 6 bases and at J to 3 bases, leaving 11 bases not matched to a gene. Written as DNA, the CDR3 is TGTGCCAGCAGTCAGGGGGCCGGGACAGGGGTCTACGAGCAGTACTTC. This gives the protein CASSQGAGTGVYEQYF.

V and J are TRBV27 and TRBJ2-7; D ambiguous. The ends were cut back, 9 bases at V and 1 base at J, with 10 bases in the middle. Germline CDR1 reads MNHEY; CDR2 reads SMNVEV (reference sequence). The CDR3 runs 12 residues. CDR3 nucleotides: TGTGCCAGTAGGAGCTGGTCCTACGAGCAGTACTTC. Its protein is CASRSWSYEQYF.

V gene TRBV13 combines with J gene TRBJ2-3, with 11 nucleotides matching TRBD2. The ends lost 0 bases at V and 6 bases at J; junction bases unmatched: 11. There are 18 residues in the CDR3. Per germline, CDR1 PRHDT and CDR2 FYEKMQ (reference sequence). CDR3 region: CASSLGSNSGRARDTQYF. CDR3 sequence (DNA): TGTGCCAGCAGCTTAGGATCAAATAGCGGGAGGGCCAGGGATACGCAGTATTTT.

This chain's CDR3 is CASSQGLSTALSYEQYF. In nucleotides, the CDR3 is TGCGCCAGCAGCCAAGGACTATCGACCGCCCTCTCCTACGAGCAGTACTTC. This chain links TRBV4-1 with TRBJ2-7; D is possibly TRBD2 (5 bases). Trimming pared 1 base from V and 0 bases from J, leaving 16 bases between. This CDR3 is 17 amino acids long. Germline V gene sequence: CDR1 MGHRA, CDR2 YSYEKL.

The chain employs TRBV19 and TRBJ2-1, with 7 bases aligning to TRBD2. CDR1 is LNHDA, CDR2 SQIVND, per germline (reference sequence). This CDR3 has 15 residues. Unmatched junction bases numbered 7, after V lost 5 bases and J lost 3 bases. CDR3 amino acids: CASSGGLADYNEQFF. The CDR3 nucleotides read TGTGCCAGTAGTGGCGGGCTAGCGGACTACAATGAGCAGTTCTTC.

The chain joins TRBV4-1 to TRBJ1-5; no reliable D call. Germline values: CDR1 MGHRA, CDR2 YSYEKL. V lost 2 bases to trimming and J lost 5 bases, with 7 bases between them. The CDR3 consists of 13 residues. This chain's CDR3 is CASSQRSDQPQHF. CDR3 nucleotide sequence: TGCGCCAGCAGCCAACGGTCCGATCAGCCCCAGCATTTT.

The chain employs TRBV5-1 and TRBJ2-7, with D unresolved. From germline, CDR1 is SGHRS and CDR2 YFSETQ. V lost 2 bases and J 0 bases, leaving 12 bases between the germline ends. The CDR3 loop spans 15 amino acids. The CDR3 DNA reads as TGCGCCAGCAGCTTCTTTCCGGAGAGCTCCTACGAGCAGTACTTC. Its translation: CASSFFPESSYEQYF.

Concerning this clone: Other nucleotide sequences in the sample specify the same CDR3. The chain uses TRBV4-1 and TRBJ2-1; D unresolved. Germline V CDR1 and CDR2: MGHRA, YSYEKL. V was shortened by 0 bases and J by 0 bases, with 6 bases between the two germline ends. The CDR3 length is 15 residues. This chain's CDR3 is CASSQDQGSYNEQFF. CDR3 nucleotide sequence: TGCGCCAGCAGCCAAGACCAAGGCTCCTACAATGAGCAGTTCTTC.

Worth noting for this clone: Other DNA sequences in the same sample also yield this CDR3. The rearrangement uses TRBV27 and TRBJ2-2; D remains ambiguous. Germline assignment: CDR1 MNHEY and CDR2 SMNVEV (reference sequence). The CDR3 sequence is 14 residues long. With 5 bases removed from V and 0 bases from J, the gap between germline ends came to 7 bases. CDR3 region: CASSLGTNTGELFF. The CDR3 DNA is TGTGCCAGCAGTCTAGGGACGAACACCGGGGAGCTGTTTTTT.

The chain carries TRBV7-8 and TRBJ2-5; 8 bases are shared with TRBD1. The J call may be in error: the DNA end matches TRBJ2-7 better. CDR3 length: 15 residues. The germline gives CDR1 SGHVS, CDR2 FQNEAQ. The CDR3 DNA reads as TGTGCCAGCAGCTTAGGGACAGGGAGCTCCTACGAGCAGTACTTC. Translating gives CASSLGTGSSYEQYF.

The rearrangement links TRBV2 to TRBJ1-1; the D gene is possibly TRBD1 (5 bases). The V end lost 0 bases, the J end lost 5 bases, and 19 bases lay between the germline ends. CDR1 and CDR2 from the germline V gene are SNHLY and FYNNEI. The CDR3 contains 17 residues. The CDR3 coding sequence is TGTGCCAGCAGTGAAGCGCCCGGGCCCGGTGGGGGAACTGAAGCTTTCTTT. Protein product: CASSEAPGPGGGTEAFF.

The chain recombines TRBV6-5 with TRBJ2-2, with D perhaps TRBD1 (5 bases). The CDR3 contains 15 residues. Germline assignment: CDR1 MNHEY and CDR2 SVGAGI. The V end was cut by 2 bases, the J end by 6 bases, with 13 bases between. CDR3 nucleotide sequence: TGTGCCAGCAGTTACGGGTCGTCAGGGTCCGGGGAGCTGTTTTTT. Amino acids: CASSYGSSGSGELFF.

CDR3: CASSSAGNPYNEQFF. The CDR3, as DNA: TGTGCCAGCAGCTCAGCGGGGAACCCCTACAATGAGCAGTTCTTC. This chain connects TRBV11-2 to TRBJ2-1; 7 bases line up with TRBD2. This CDR3 region has 15 residues. CDR1 is SGHAT, CDR2 FQNNGV, per germline. The trim removed 4 bases at V and 2 bases at J, leaving 5 bases unmatched. Filled out from reference TRBV11-2 and TRBJ2-1, the complete variable domain reads EAGVAQSPRYKIIEKRQSVAFWCNPISGHATLYWYQQILGQGPKLLIQFQNNGVVDDSQLPKDRFSAERLKGVDSTLKIQPAKLEDSAVYLCASSSAGNPYNEQFFGPGTRLTVL.

This clone was seen a single time. The chain links TRBV12-5 to TRBJ1-2; perhaps TRBD1 as D (6 bases). The CDR3 sequence is 13 residues long. The germline V gene encodes CDR1 LGHNT and CDR2 FRNRAP. Between the trimmed V and J ends, which lost 2 bases and 6 bases, there was a span of 10 bases. The CDR3, as DNA: TGTGCTAGTGGTTTGACAGGGCGCGATGGCTACACCTTC. Amino acids: CASGLTGRDGYTF. Filled out from reference TRBV12-5 and TRBJ1-2, the complete variable domain reads DARVTQTPRHKVTEMGQEVTMRCQPILGHNTVFWYRQTMMQGLELLAYFRNRAPLDDSGMPKDRFSAEMPDATLATLKIQPSEPRDSAVYFCASGLTGRDGYTFGSGTRLTVV.

For the CDR3, the DNA is TGCGCCAGCAGCCCCGATGACAGGGCAGGAAACATTCAGTACTTC. Protein sequence: CASSPDDRAGNIQYF. This chain joins TRBV4-1 and TRBJ2-4; 7 nucleotides align to TRBD1. The V segment lost 4 bases and the J segment 6 bases; nucleotides outside the gene matches: 9. The CDR3 spans 15 residues. Germline V gives CDR1 MGHRA, CDR2 YSYEKL.

J is TRBJ1-5 and V is TRBV11-3; no firm D call. CDR3 size: 13 residues. With 4 bases removed from V and 3 bases from J, the gap between germline ends came to 7 bases. Germline loops: CDR1 SGHNT, CDR2 YENEEA. CDR3 coding DNA: TGTGCCAGCAGCTACCGCCCCAATCAGCCCCAGCATTTT. Translating gives CASSYRPNQPQHF. Together with reference TRBV11-3 and TRBJ1-5, the CDR3 gives the full variable domain: EAGVVQSPRYKIIEKKQPVAFWCNPISGHNTLYWYLQNLGQGPELLIRYENEEAVDDSQLPKDRFSAERLKGVDSTLKIQPAELGDSAVYLCASSYRPNQPQHFGDGTRLSIL.

The chain employs TRBV2 and TRBJ2-7; D possibly corresponds to TRBD1 (5 bases). Germline assignment: CDR1 SNHLY and CDR2 FYNNEI. Trimming cost V 6 bases and J 2 bases, with 11 bases left between them. CDR3 length equals 13 residues. This CDR3 is CASRARQPYEQYF. The CDR3 DNA reads as TGTGCCAGCAGGGCGAGACAGCCCTACGAGCAGTACTTC.

The chain has TRBV27 and TRBJ2-1; TRBD2 matches 9 bases. V gave up 2 bases and J gave up 4 bases; unmatched junction bases: 3. The germline CDR1 and CDR2 sequences are MNHEY and SMNVEV (reference sequence). The CDR3 has 15 residues. The CDR3 loop is CASSLATSGYNEQFF. The CDR3 nucleotides are TGTGCCAGCAGTTTAGCGACTAGCGGTTACAATGAGCAGTTCTTC.

The chain has TRBV5-6 and TRBJ2-2, with 9 bases that match TRBD2. The germline CDR1 and CDR2 sequences are SGHDT and YYEEEE. V lost 1 base and J lost 5; bases outside the gene matches: 6. The CDR3 spans 16 residues. The CDR3 here is CASSLWDSGGTGELFF. In DNA form, the CDR3 reads TGTGCCAGCAGCTTGTGGGACAGCGGGGGGACCGGGGAGCTGTTTTTT.

For this clone: Germline and junction disagree at one end, which may indicate a read error. In the same sample, other DNA sequences code for this CDR3. The chain combines TRBV29-1 with TRBJ2-2, with 9 bases identical to TRBD2. This CDR3 contains 14 residues. Germline V lookup: CDR1 SQVTM, CDR2 ANQGSEA. In DNA form, the CDR3 reads TGCAGCGTGGAAGCGGGAGGATGGACCGGGGAGCTGTTTTTT. It is translated as CSVEAGGWTGELFF.

Only one count was recorded for this clone. The chain couples TRBV4-3 to TRBJ2-1; D perhaps matches TRBD2 (5 bases). The CDR3 contains 15 residues. Trimming removed 1 base at V and 6 bases at J, with 13 bases between. The germline V gene has CDR1 LGHNA and CDR2 YSLEER. This CDR3 reads CASSQGTLSGNEQFF. The CDR3 DNA reads TGCGCCAGCAGCCAAGGGACTCTCTCTGGCAATGAGCAGTTCTTC.

This rearrangement joins TRBV4-1 to TRBJ1-1, with no clear D. The germline gives CDR1 MGHRA, CDR2 YSYEKL. This CDR3 comprises 14 residues. V was clipped by 5 bases and J by 3 bases, with 13 bases between them. The CDR3 region is CASSNRYGDTEAFF. The CDR3 bases are TGCGCCAGCAGCAATAGATACGGGGACACTGAAGCTTTCTTT.

This clone was detected only once. The chain combines TRBV2 with TRBJ1-1, with D possibly TRBD1 on 5 matching bases. The CDR3 extends over 13 amino acids. Germline values: CDR1 SNHLY, CDR2 FYNNEI. The V end was cut by 4 bases, the J end by 5 bases, with 11 bases between. In DNA, the CDR3 is TGTGCCAGCAGTGTTGTGGGGGGGACTGAAGCTTTCTTT. It yields the protein CASSVVGGTEAFF.